Each of the 10 T cell receptor beta chains below was sequenced from the same sample in a study of cytomegalovirus exposure and HLA in healthy donors. The study ran its PCR with 60 Vbeta and 13 Jbeta primers. The table came from immunoSEQ multiplex PCR; TCRdb's copy has only in-frame clones and leaves some out. The sample comprises approximately 170,000 clones, about 75% of which are singletons, and around 7% rests with the top ten. Sequencing used PBMCs. The receptors here all came from a male donor in good health and CMV-seropositive.

The chain carries TRBV4-2 and TRBJ2-7, with 7 nucleotides matching TRBD1. The junction had 8 bases not matched to a gene; V was cut back by 0 bases and J by 0 bases. Per the germline V gene, CDR1 is LGHNA and CDR2 is YNFKEQ. This CDR3 is built from 17 residues. Here the CDR3 DNA reads TGTGCCAGCAGCCAAGAAGACAGGGTCTGGTCCTCCTACGAGCAGTACTTC. It encodes CASSQEDRVWSSYEQYF.

As concerns this clone: Compared with germline, one end of the junction differs, possibly owing to a read error. This chain links TRBV7-7 with TRBJ2-1; 10 bases fit TRBD1. Germline CDR1 and CDR2: SSHAT and FNYEAQ (reference sequence). The CDR3 extends over 15 amino acids. CDR3 residues: CASSTGTGVFNEQFF. The CDR3 DNA sequence: TGTGCTAGCAGCACCGGGACAGGGGTATTTAATGAGCAGTTCTTC.

The chain employs TRBV7-9 and TRBJ2-7; D possibly corresponds to TRBD2 (5 bases). V gave up 8 bases and J gave up 6 bases, with 23 bases separating them. Germline V gene lookup returns CDR1 SEHNR and CDR2 FQNEAQ (reference sequence). The CDR3 extends over 15 amino acids. Written as DNA, the CDR3 is TGTGCCAGCCGACCCGGGGAGCGTGGTTTGGGCGAGCAGTACTTC. Its protein is CASRPGERGLGEQYF.

The chain combines TRBV6-1 with TRBJ1-1, with TRBD1 identical over 7 bases. The CDR3 consists of 15 residues. V lost 2 bases, J lost 8 bases, and 11 bases stayed unmatched. Germline V gene sequence: CDR1 MNHNS, CDR2 SASEGT. CDR3 bases: TGTGCCAGCAGTGAATCCGCGACAGGGTCTTTAGAAGCTTTCTTT. Protein product: CASSESATGSLEAFF.

The gene calls are TRBV7-2 and TRBJ1-3; D is ambiguous. The CDR3 runs 16 residues. V shed 0 bases and J shed 2 bases, with 11 bases lying between them. In germline, CDR1 is SGHTA, CDR2 FQGNSA. The CDR3 loop reads CASSLAPGGTGNTIYF. The CDR3 DNA reads as TGTGCCAGCAGCTTAGCTCCGGGAGGAACTGGAAACACCATATATTTT. Full variable domain (missing parts from reference TRBV7-2 and TRBJ1-3): GAGVSQSPSNKVTEKGKDVELRCDPISGHTALYWYRQSLGQGLEFLIYFQGNSAPDKSGLPSDRFSAERTGGSVSTLTIQRTQQEDSAVYLCASSLAPGGTGNTIYFGEGSWLTVV.

This chain connects TRBV6-5 to TRBJ1-2, with D maybe TRBD1 (6 bases). This CDR3 has 15 residues. Germline assignment: CDR1 MNHEY and CDR2 SVGAGI. V lost 2 bases and J lost 5, with 15 bases in between. The CDR3 coding sequence is TGTGCCAGCAGTTACGGGTCTACAGGGCGGTATGGCTACACCTTC. The encoded protein is CASSYGSTGRYGYTF.

The chain is built from TRBV9 and TRBJ2-3; 12 bases map to TRBD2. V lost 3 bases to trimming and J lost 5 bases; unmatched junction nucleotides: 7. CDR3 length: 16 residues. Germline CDR1 is SGDLS and CDR2 is YYNGEE. Here the CDR3 DNA reads TGTGCCAGCAGCGGGACTAGCGGGGTTCTGAGAGATACGCAGTATTTT. Translated, it gives CASSGTSGVLRDTQYF.

The chain couples TRBV7-2 to TRBJ2-7, with 8 nucleotides matching TRBD1. V trimming: 5 bases; J trimming: 2 bases; junction bases outside the gene matches: 8. The CDR3 consists of 15 residues. CDR1 is SGHTA and CDR2 is FQGNSA in the germline V gene. CDR3 DNA: TGTGCCAGCAGCCGGAACGGACAGGGCCCCTACGAGCAGTACTTC. Translated: CASSRNGQGPYEQYF.

The gene calls are TRBV15 and TRBJ2-5, with D tentatively TRBD2 (6 bases). Germline CDR1 LNHNV, CDR2 YYDKDF (reference sequence). V lost 2 bases and J lost 5, with 12 bases in between. There are 14 residues in the CDR3. The CDR3 DNA sequence: TGTGCCACCAGCAGACGGGGGTTCGGGGAGACCCAGTACTTC. Encoded protein: CATSRRGFGETQYF.

This chain links TRBV11-3 with TRBJ2-3; TRBD2 is a possible D gene (6 bases). Germline V gene sequence: CDR1 SGHNT, CDR2 YENEEA. The CDR3 is 14 amino acids. Trimming took 6 bases from V and 0 from J, leaving 10 bases between them. CDR3 protein: CASSWGVSTDTQYF. Written as DNA, the CDR3 is TGTGCCAGCAGTTGGGGGGTTAGCACAGATACGCAGTATTTT.